One and the same sample provided the 5 T cell receptor beta chains below, sequenced in a study of T cell responses to AZD1222 COVID-19 vaccine. The repertoire was sequenced with immunoSEQ multiplex PCR; TCRdb's copy has only in-frame clones and lacks some. The repertoire consists of some 100,000 clones, with 70% to 90% occurring once and the leading ten covering just over 3.5%. The source was peripheral blood, collected 28 days after the second AZD1222 dose. The receptors stem from an adult who received the AZD1222 COVID-19 vaccine.

CDR3 sequence (DNA): TGTGCCAGCAGTGTCCGGGACAGGGGTAGCAATCAGCCCCAGCATTTT. Residues: CASSVRDRGSNQPQHF. V and J are TRBV27 and TRBJ1-5, with TRBD1 matching over 10 bases. Germline assignment: CDR1 MNHEY and CDR2 SMNVEV (reference sequence). The V and J ends lost 5 bases and 0 bases, in that order; junction bases with no gene match: 4. The CDR3 has 16 amino acids.

Judged by abundance, this clone is medium-sized. The chain has TRBV2 and TRBJ1-6, with TRBD1 as a possible D gene (5 bases). The CDR3 runs to 14 residues. The germline gives CDR1 SNHLY, CDR2 FYNNEI. V was cut by 1 base and J by 9 bases, with 10 bases left in between. CDR3 sequence (DNA): TGTGCCAGCAGTGAAGTCAGGGCACGTTCACCCCTCCACTTT. Translated, it gives CASSEVRARSPLHF.

DNA for the CDR3: TGCGCCAGCAGCGACGGGGGGTTTAGGGAGCAGTTCTTC. The encoded protein is CASSDGGFREQFF. The genes are TRBV5-1 and TRBJ2-1, with TRBD2 matching over 7 bases. This CDR3 comprises 13 residues. The V gene's germline CDR1 is SGHRS and CDR2 YFSETQ. Germline trimming cut 4 bases from V and 10 bases from J; bases unmatched to any gene: 8.

J is TRBJ2-7 and V is TRBV7-2; D not certain. The CDR3 sequence is 12 residues long. V lost 1 base and J lost 6, with 7 bases in between. Germline V gene data show CDR1 as SGHTA and CDR2 as FQGNSA. The CDR3 bases are TGTGCCAGCAGCTTAGGGTATGCCGAGCAGTACTTC. Amino acid sequence: CASSLGYAEQYF. The full variable domain, its missing parts supplied by reference TRBV7-2 and TRBJ2-7, is GAGVSQSPSNKVTEKGKDVELRCDPISGHTALYWYRQSLGQGLEFLIYFQGNSAPDKSGLPSDRFSAERTGGSVSTLTIQRTQQEDSAVYLCASSLGYAEQYFGPGTRLTVT.

CDR3 protein: CASGNRATNQPQHF. CDR3 nucleotides: TGCGCCAGCGGCAACCGGGCCACCAATCAGCCCCAGCATTTT. The rearrangement links TRBV4-1 to TRBJ1-5; D not certain. Trimming removed 8 bases at V and 3 bases at J, with 14 bases between. Germline V gene data show CDR1 as MGHRA and CDR2 as YSYEKL. The CDR3 sequence is 14 residues long.